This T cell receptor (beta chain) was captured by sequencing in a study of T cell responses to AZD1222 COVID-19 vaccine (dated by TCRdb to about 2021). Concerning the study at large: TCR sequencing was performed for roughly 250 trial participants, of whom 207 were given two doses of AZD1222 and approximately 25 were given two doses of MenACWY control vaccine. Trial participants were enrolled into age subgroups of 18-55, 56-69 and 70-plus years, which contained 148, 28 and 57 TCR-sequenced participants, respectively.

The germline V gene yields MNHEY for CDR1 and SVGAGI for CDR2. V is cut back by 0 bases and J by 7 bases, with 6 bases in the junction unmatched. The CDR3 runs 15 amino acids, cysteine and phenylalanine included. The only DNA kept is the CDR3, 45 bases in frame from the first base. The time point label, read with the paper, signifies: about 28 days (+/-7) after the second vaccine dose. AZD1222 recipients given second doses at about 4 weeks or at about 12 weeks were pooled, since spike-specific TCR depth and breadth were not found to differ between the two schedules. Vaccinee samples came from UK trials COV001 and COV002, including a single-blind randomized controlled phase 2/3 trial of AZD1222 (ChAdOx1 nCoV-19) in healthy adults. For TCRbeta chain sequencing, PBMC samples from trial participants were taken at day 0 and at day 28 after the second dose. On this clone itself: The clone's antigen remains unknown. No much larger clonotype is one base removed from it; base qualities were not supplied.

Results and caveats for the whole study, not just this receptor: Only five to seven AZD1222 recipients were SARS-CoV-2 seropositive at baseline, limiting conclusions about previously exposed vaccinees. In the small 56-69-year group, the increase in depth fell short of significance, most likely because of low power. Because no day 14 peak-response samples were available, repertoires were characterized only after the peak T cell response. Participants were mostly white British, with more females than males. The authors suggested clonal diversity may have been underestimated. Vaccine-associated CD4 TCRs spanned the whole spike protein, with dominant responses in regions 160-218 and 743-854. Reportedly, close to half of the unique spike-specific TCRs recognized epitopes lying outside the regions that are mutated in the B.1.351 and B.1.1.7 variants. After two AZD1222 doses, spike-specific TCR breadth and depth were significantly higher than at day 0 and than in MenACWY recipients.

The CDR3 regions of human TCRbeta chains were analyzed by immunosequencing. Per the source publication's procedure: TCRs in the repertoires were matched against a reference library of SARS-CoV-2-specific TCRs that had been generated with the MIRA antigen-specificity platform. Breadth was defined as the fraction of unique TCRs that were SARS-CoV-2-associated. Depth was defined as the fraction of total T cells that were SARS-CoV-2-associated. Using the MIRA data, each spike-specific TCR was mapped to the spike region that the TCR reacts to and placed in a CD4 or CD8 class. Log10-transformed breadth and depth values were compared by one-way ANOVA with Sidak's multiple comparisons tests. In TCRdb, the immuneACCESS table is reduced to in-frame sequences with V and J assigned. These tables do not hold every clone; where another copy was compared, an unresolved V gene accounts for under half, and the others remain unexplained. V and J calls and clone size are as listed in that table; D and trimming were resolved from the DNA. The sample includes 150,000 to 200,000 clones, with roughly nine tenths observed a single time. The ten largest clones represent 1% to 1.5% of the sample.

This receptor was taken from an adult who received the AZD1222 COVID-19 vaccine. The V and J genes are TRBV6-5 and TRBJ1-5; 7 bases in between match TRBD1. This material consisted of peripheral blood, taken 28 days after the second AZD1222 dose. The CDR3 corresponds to CASSYSIQGDQPQHF. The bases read TGTGCCAGCAGTTACTCGATCCAGGGGGACCAGCCCCAGCATTTT.